This TCR beta chain was sequenced for a study of CD8+ T cells in alopecia areata. Whole-study findings and limits: The study also sequences resident alphabeta T cells of normal skin in scalp samples.

cDNA reverse transcribed from extracted RNA served as the sequencing template. Here immunoSEQ multiplex PCR was the method, and the copy in TCRdb shows in-frame clones only, minus some. Here the sample spans about 110,000 clones, 55% to 70% being singletons. With respect to this clone: Its antigen remains unknown.

V was cut by 4 bases and J by 4 bases, with 20 bases left in between. CDR1 is SNHLY, CDR2 FYNNEI, per germline. This CDR3 comprises 16 residues. The receptor's source is a human donor with alopecia areata. The genes are TRBV2 and TRBJ2-7; D is undetermined. Sample: NKG2D-low CD8+ T cells sorted from blood. CDR3 bases: TGTGCCAGCAGTGCAAGATCGGAACCCACCGATTACGAGCAGTACTTC. Translating gives CASSARSEPTDYEQYF.